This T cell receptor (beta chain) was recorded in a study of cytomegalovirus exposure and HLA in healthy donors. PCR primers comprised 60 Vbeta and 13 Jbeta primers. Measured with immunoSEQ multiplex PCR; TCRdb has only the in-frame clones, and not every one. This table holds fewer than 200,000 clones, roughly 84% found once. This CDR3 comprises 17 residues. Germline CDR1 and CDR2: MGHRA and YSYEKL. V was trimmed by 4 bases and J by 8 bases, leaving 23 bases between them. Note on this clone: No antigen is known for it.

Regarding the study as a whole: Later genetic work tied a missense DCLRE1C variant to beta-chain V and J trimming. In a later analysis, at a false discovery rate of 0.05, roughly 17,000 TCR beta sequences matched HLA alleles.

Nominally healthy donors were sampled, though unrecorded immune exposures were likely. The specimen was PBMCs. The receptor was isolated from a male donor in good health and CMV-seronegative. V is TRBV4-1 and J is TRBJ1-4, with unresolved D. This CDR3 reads CASSPLPPSALKEKLFF. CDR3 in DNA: TGCGCCAGCAGCCCCCTCCCCCCGAGTGCCCTCAAGGAAAAACTGTTTTTT.